The 2 T cell receptor beta chains below were found in one sample sequenced in a study of graft-versus-host responses after intestinal transplantation listed by TCRdb under 2021. To prepare the library, the immunoSEQ multiplex PCR assay was applied. This is the immuneACCESS table as TCRdb keeps it, with only in-frame sequences that have V and J called. A part of the clones is gone; compared with another copy, unresolved V genes explain less than half, and the rest is unexplained. The sample has some 110,000 clones on record, over 75% of them singletons. The top ten clonotypes cover 0.7% to 0.9% of the sample. The sample's time point label, in plain terms: cells obtained before transplantation from donor or recipient. Their target antigens are unknown. The sequencing here drew on unstimulated CD4+ T cells sorted from spleen or lymph node cells, taken before intestinal transplant. The source is a human donor who received an intestinal transplant.

The gene calls are TRBV6-6 and TRBJ1-4; D is uncertain. The CDR3 extends over 14 amino acids. Germline lookup yields CDR1 MNHNY and CDR2 SVGAGI (reference sequence). The V end was cut by 2 bases, the J end by 0 bases, with 4 bases between. CDR3 protein: CASSYGTTNEKLFF. CDR3 DNA: TGTGCCAGCAGTTACGGCACAACTAATGAAAAACTGTTTTTT.

This rearrangement joins TRBV6-6 to TRBJ1-5; TRBD1 is a possible D gene (5 bases). The V and J ends lost 6 bases and 5 bases respectively, with 14 bases between them. CDR3 size: 14 residues. The germline CDR1 and CDR2 sequences are MNHNY and SVGAGI (reference sequence). For the CDR3, the DNA is TGTGCCAGCAGCCTAAACAGGATGGATCAGCCCCAGCATTTT. Protein: CASSLNRMDQPQHF.